This T cell receptor (beta chain) was retrieved from a study of blood T cells in healthy people across ages. Study-wide points: Long-lived donors carried more naive CD4+ cells and greater diversity than aged donors.

This clonotype was seen more than once but under ten times. The target antigen is unknown. For the second PCR, which ran for about 7 to 11 cycles, a sample-barcoded 5' primer and a J-beta primer mix were used. TCRdb independently ran MiXCR on the 5' RACE reads; one entry per CDR3 protein. The sample shows just under 750,000 distinct CDR3 sequences, about 20% of them seen only once. Germline V gene lookup returns CDR1 SGHTA and CDR2 FQGNSA. Trimming cost V 7 bases and J 5 bases; bases outside gene matches: 9. There are 14 residues in the CDR3. The sample taken for sequencing was blood. The chain carries TRBV7-2 and TRBJ1-2, with 8 bases that match TRBD1. The TCR comes from a man aged 65 to 85 in good health. The CDR3 DNA follows: TGTGCCAGCACCCCAACAGGGGGTGCTTATGGCTACACCTTC. This encodes CASTPTGGAYGYTF.